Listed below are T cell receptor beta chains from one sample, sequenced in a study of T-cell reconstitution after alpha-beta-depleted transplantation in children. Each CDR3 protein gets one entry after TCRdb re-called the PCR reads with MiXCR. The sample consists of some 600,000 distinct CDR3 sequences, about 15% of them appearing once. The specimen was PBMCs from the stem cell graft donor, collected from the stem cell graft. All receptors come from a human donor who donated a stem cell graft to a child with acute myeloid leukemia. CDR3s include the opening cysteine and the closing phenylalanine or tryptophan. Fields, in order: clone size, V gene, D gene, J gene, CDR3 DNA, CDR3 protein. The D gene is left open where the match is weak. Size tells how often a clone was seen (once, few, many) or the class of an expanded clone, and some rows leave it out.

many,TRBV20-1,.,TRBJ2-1,TGCAGTGCTAGAGAGGACGGTGGGGAGCAGTTCTTC,CSAREDGGEQFF
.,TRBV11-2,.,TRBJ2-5,TGTGCCAGCTCTCCAGGAGTGCTTGGCGAGACCCAGTACTTC,CASSPGVLGETQYF
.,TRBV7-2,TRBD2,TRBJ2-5,TGTGCCAGCAGCACCCCTAGCGGGGGGGCAGAGACCCAGTACTTC,CASSTPSGGAETQYF
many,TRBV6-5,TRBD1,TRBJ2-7,TGTGCCAGCAGTCCCTCGTGGACAGGGGGTAACGAGCAGTACTTC,CASSPSWTGGNEQYF
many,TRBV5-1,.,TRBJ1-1,TGCGCCAGCAGCTTGGCTCAACGGCAGAGTGAAGCTTTCTTT,CASSLAQRQSEAFF
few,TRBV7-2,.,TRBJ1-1,TGTGCCAGCAGCTTTTACGGAGAAGCCACTGAAGCTTTCTTT,CASSFYGEATEAFF
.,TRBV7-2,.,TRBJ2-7,TGTGCCAGCAGCTTAGCTCGGGCCGGGGGCGAGCAGTACTTC,CASSLARAGGEQYF
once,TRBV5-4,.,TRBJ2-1,TGTGCCAGCAGCTTGGAGGTGGCGGGGGCGCGCAATGAGCAGTTCTTC,CASSLEVAGARNEQFF
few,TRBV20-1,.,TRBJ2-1,TGCAGTGCTAGAGACCCCCTTGGCCGGGCGGGTGAGCAGTTCTTC,CSARDPLGRAGEQFF
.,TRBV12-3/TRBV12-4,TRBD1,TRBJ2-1,TGTGCCTGCAGTTTAGAACAGGGGGTGGATAGCTCCTACAATGAGCAGTTCTTC,CACSLEQGVDSSYNEQFF
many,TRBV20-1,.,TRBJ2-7,TGCAGTGCTATGGGGCAGTACTCCTACGAGCAGTACTTC,CSAMGQYSYEQYF